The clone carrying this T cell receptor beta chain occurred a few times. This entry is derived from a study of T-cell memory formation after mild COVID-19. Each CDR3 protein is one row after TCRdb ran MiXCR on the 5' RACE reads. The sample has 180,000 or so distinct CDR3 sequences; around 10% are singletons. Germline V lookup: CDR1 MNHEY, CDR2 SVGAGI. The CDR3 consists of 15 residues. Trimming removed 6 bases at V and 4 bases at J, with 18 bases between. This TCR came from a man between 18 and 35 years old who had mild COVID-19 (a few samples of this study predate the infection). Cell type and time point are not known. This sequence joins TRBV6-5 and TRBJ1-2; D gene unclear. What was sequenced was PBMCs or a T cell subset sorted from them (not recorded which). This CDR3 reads CASSLSSGSSYGYTF. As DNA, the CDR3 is TGTGCCAGCAGCCTCTCCTCCGGGAGCAGCTATGGCTACACCTTC.